This passage covers 15 T cell receptor beta chains from one sample sequenced in a study of T cells after yellow fever vaccination. MiXCR, run by TCRdb on the 5' RACE reads, gives a single entry per CDR3 protein. The sample records around 250,000 distinct CDR3 sequences, around 5.3% being singletons. Sequencing used CD4+ T cells sorted from PBMCs, obtained on the day of the yellow fever booster vaccination. The receptors come from a man between 18 and 29 years old who received the YFV17D yellow fever vaccine.

This clonotype was seen a handful of times. The rearrangement links TRBV11-3 to TRBJ2-3, with D hard to call. CDR1 is SGHNT and CDR2 is YENEEA in the germline V gene. Trimming shortened V by 5 bases and J by 4 bases, and 10 bases separated the two germline ends. The CDR3 length is 13 residues. CDR3 DNA: TGTGCCAGCAGCGGGGTAGCTTCAGATACGCAGTATTTT. Encoded protein: CASSGVASDTQYF. Filled out from reference TRBV11-3 and TRBJ2-3, the complete variable domain reads EAGVVQSPRYKIIEKKQPVAFWCNPISGHNTLYWYLQNLGQGPELLIRYENEEAVDDSQLPKDRFSAERLKGVDSTLKIQPAELGDSAVYLCASSGVASDTQYFGPGTRLTVL.

This clonotype was detected a few times. This chain connects TRBV7-2 to TRBJ1-3; D is uncertain. This CDR3 is built from 15 residues. V lost 5 bases to trimming and J lost 0 bases, with 11 bases between them. Germline-derived CDR1 and CDR2 are SGHTA and FQGNSA. The CDR3 DNA follows: TGTGCCAGCAGCCAATACAGCATCTCTGGAAACACCATATATTTT. This sequence encodes CASSQYSISGNTIYF.

The V gene is TRBV11-1, the J gene TRBJ1-1; D is perhaps TRBD1 (6 bases). Per the germline V gene, CDR1 is SGHAT and CDR2 is FQDESV (reference sequence). The germline V and J ends were trimmed by 5 bases and 9 bases, with 13 bases remaining between them. The CDR3 length is 12 residues. The CDR3 loop reads CASSRGWGQAFF. CDR3 DNA sequence: TGTGCCAGCAGCCGTGGCTGGGGGCAAGCTTTCTTT.

The chain is built from TRBV11-2 and TRBJ1-2, with 11 bases matching TRBD1. Germline CDR1 SGHAT, CDR2 FQNNGV. Unmatched junction bases numbered 9, after V lost 4 bases and J lost 8 bases. This CDR3 spans 15 amino acids. CDR3 residues: CASSSGTGGGRGYTF. CDR3 in DNA: TGTGCCAGCAGCTCCGGGACAGGGGGAGGAAGGGGCTACACCTTC. Using reference TRBV11-2 and TRBJ1-2 for the parts outside the CDR3, the full variable domain is EAGVAQSPRYKIIEKRQSVAFWCNPISGHATLYWYQQILGQGPKLLIQFQNNGVVDDSQLPKDRFSAERLKGVDSTLKIQPAKLEDSAVYLCASSSGTGGGRGYTFGSGTRLTVV.

This clonotype came up a few times. This rearrangement joins TRBV6-5 to TRBJ2-1; 12 nucleotides line up with TRBD2. Germline CDR1 reads MNHEY; CDR2 reads SVGAGI. The CDR3 is 15 residues long. V was clipped by 2 bases and J by 4 bases; unmatched bases: 0. CDR3: CASSYGLAGYNEQFF. CDR3 DNA sequence: TGTGCCAGCAGTTACGGACTAGCGGGGTACAATGAGCAGTTCTTC.

The rearrangement joins TRBV6-5 to TRBJ1-2; D is perhaps TRBD1 (5 bases). Germline V CDR1 and CDR2: MNHEY, SVGAGI. The V gene lost 1 base and the J gene lost 0 bases, with 18 bases spanning the gap. The CDR3 length is 18 residues. CDR3 sequence reads: CASSYFGGIGGANYGYTF. CDR3 in DNA: TGTGCCAGCAGTTACTTTGGGGGGATCGGGGGAGCTAACTATGGCTACACCTTC.

This clonotype was counted between two and nine times. The J gene is TRBJ2-5, the V gene TRBV5-4, with D tentatively TRBD2 (5 bases). Between the trimmed V and J ends, which lost 3 bases and 2 bases, there was a span of 11 bases. The CDR3 covers 14 residues. Germline assignment: CDR1 SGHNT and CDR2 YYREEE (reference sequence). CDR3 nucleotide sequence: TGTGCCAGCAGCTCCGGACGGGGTCAAGAGACCCAGTACTTC. This gives the protein CASSSGRGQETQYF.

This clonotype showed up many times. The CDR3 DNA sequence: TGCAGTGCTAGAGAGAGGAGCTCCTATAATTCACCCCTCCACTTT. Encoded protein: CSARERSSYNSPLHF. This chain links TRBV20-1 with TRBJ1-6, with D unclear. The V end lost 0 bases, the J end lost 0 bases, and 6 bases lay between the germline ends. Germline V gene data show CDR1 as DFQATT and CDR2 as SNEGSKA (reference sequence). This CDR3 has 15 residues.

This clonotype showed up just a few times. This rearrangement joins TRBV28 to TRBJ1-3, with TRBD1 identical over 7 bases. CDR1 is MDHEN, CDR2 SYDVKM, per germline. This CDR3 has 14 amino acids. Trimming cost V 4 bases and J 7 bases; bases outside gene matches: 7. The CDR3 sequence is CASSSTGIPNTIYF. In nucleotides, the CDR3 is TGTGCCAGCAGTTCGACAGGGATTCCGAACACCATATATTTT.

This clonotype has ten or more counts. The rearrangement joins TRBV2 to TRBJ2-1; 8 bases line up with TRBD1. From germline, CDR1 is SNHLY and CDR2 FYNNEI. J gave up 7 bases and V 6 bases, and 2 bases lay outside the gene matches. The CDR3 totals 12 residues. The CDR3 loop reads CASRDRVNEQFF. CDR3 sequence (DNA): TGTGCCAGCAGGGACAGGGTAAATGAGCAGTTCTTC.

This clonotype was observed many times. This CDR3 is CASSLLGGLDTGELFF. The DNA of the CDR3 is TGTGCCAGCAGCTTGCTGGGGGGGTTGGACACCGGGGAGCTGTTTTTT. The V call is TRBV7-2, the J call TRBJ2-2; 7 nucleotides match TRBD2. The CDR3 loop spans 16 amino acids. The V gene end was trimmed by 3 bases and the J gene end by 3 bases; junction bases not matched to a gene: 7. Germline V gene data show CDR1 as SGHTA and CDR2 as FQGNSA. Together with reference TRBV7-2 and TRBJ2-2, the CDR3 gives the full variable domain: GAGVSQSPSNKVTEKGKDVELRCDPISGHTALYWYRQSLGQGLEFLIYFQGNSAPDKSGLPSDRFSAERTGGSVSTLTIQRTQQEDSAVYLCASSLLGGLDTGELFFGEGSRLTVL.

Ten or more counts support this clonotype. The chain combines TRBV5-1 with TRBJ1-1; D is unresolved. V was cut by 1 base and J by 0 bases, with 10 bases left in between. The CDR3 runs to 15 residues. CDR1 and CDR2 from the germline V gene are SGHRS and YFSETQ. The CDR3 DNA follows: TGCGCCAGCAGCTTGAGAGGTTCGGTGAACACTGAAGCTTTCTTT. It specifies CASSLRGSVNTEAFF. Looking up the rest from reference TRBV5-1 and TRBJ1-1 gives the full variable domain: KAGVTQTPRYLIKTRGQQVTLSCSPISGHRSVSWYQQTPGQGLQFLFEYFSETQRNKGNFPGRFSGRQFSNSRSEMNVSTLELGDSALYLCASSLRGSVNTEAFFGQGTRLTVV.

In its sample, this clonotype was seen many times. The chain links TRBV7-2 to TRBJ1-5; maybe TRBD1 (6 bases). The ends were cut back, 5 bases at V and 5 bases at J, with 10 bases in the middle. Germline CDR1 and CDR2: SGHTA and FQGNSA. The CDR3 has 13 residues. CDR3 nucleotide sequence: TGTGCCAGCAGCCCGGACAGTTATCAGCCCCAGCATTTT. Amino acid sequence: CASSPDSYQPQHF.

The table lists this clonotype with a few counts. The gene calls are TRBV6-2 or TRBV6-3 and TRBJ2-5, with D hard to call. CDR1 MNHEY and CDR2 SVGEGT come from the germline V gene. V was shortened by 4 bases and J by 5 bases, with 17 bases between the two germline ends. This CDR3 is built from 15 residues. As DNA, the CDR3 is TGTGCCAGCAGTTTCTATGCCCTCGAGAGGGAGACCCAGTACTTC. It specifies CASSFYALERETQYF.

This clonotype was detected a few times. The rearrangement uses TRBV5-1 and TRBJ1-2, with a tentative D call TRBD1 (5 bases). Germline CDR1 reads SGHRS; CDR2 reads YFSETQ. The CDR3 spans 13 residues. The V and J ends lost 6 bases and 0 bases respectively, with 9 bases between them. This CDR3 reads CASKEGTNYGYTF. Here the CDR3 DNA reads TGCGCCAGCAAGGAGGGGACTAACTATGGCTACACCTTC.